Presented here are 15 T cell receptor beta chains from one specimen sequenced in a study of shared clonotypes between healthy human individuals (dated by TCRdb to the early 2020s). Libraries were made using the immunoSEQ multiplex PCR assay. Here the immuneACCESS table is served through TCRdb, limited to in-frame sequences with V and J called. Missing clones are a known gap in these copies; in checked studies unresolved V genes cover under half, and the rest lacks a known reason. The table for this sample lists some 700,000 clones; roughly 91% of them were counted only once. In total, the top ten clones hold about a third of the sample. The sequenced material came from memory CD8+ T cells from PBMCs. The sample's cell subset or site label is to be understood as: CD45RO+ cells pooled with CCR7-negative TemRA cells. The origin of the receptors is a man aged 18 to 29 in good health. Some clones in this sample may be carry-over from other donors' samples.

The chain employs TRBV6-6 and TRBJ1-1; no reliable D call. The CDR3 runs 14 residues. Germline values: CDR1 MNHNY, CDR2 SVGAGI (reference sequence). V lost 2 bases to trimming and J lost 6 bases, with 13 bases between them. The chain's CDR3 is CASSYGTAYAEAFF. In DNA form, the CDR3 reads TGTGCCAGCAGTTACGGTACGGCCTACGCTGAAGCTTTCTTT.

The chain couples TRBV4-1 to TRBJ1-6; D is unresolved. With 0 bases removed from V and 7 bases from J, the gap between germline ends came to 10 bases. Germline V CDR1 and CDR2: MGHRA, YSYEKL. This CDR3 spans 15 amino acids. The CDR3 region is CASSQENWENSPLHF. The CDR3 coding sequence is TGCGCCAGCAGCCAAGAAAATTGGGAGAATTCACCCCTCCACTTT.

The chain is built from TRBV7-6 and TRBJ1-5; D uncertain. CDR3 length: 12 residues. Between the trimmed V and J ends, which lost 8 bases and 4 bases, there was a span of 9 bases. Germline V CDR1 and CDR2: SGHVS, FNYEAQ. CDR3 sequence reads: CASLSGNQPQHF. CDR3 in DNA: TGTGCCAGCCTCAGTGGGAATCAGCCCCAGCATTTT.

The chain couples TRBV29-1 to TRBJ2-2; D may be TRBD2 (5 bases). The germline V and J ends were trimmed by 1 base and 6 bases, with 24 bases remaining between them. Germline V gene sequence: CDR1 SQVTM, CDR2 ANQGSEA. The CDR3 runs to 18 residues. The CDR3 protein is CSVEAPGLRTGVAGELFF. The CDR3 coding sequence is TGCAGCGTTGAAGCCCCCGGACTGCGTACCGGAGTGGCCGGGGAGCTGTTTTTT.

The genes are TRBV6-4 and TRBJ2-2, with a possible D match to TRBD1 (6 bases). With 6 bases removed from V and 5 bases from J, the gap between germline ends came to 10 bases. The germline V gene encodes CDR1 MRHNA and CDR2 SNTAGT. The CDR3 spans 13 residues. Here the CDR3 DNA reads TGTGCCAGCAGATTAACAGGGACCGGGGAGCTGTTTTTT. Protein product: CASRLTGTGELFF.

CDR3 in DNA: TGTGCCAGCAGCCCCCCACCTAGCGGAACCCGGGGGGCTTACAATGAGCAGTTCTTC. This sequence encodes CASSPPPSGTRGAYNEQFF. The gene calls are TRBV7-9 and TRBJ2-1; D perhaps matches TRBD2 (7 bases). There are 19 residues in the CDR3. Germline values: CDR1 SEHNR, CDR2 FQNEAQ (reference sequence). V dropped 5 bases and J dropped 4 bases, with 27 bases sitting between them.

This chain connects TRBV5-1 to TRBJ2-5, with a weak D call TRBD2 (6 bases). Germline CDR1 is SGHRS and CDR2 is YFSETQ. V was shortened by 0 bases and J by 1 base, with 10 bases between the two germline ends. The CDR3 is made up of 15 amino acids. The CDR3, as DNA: TGCGCCAGCAGCTTGGCCGGAGGGCTCCAAGAGACCCAGTACTTC. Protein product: CASSLAGGLQETQYF. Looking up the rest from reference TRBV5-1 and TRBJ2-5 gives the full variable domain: KAGVTQTPRYLIKTRGQQVTLSCSPISGHRSVSWYQQTPGQGLQFLFEYFSETQRNKGNFPGRFSGRQFSNSRSEMNVSTLELGDSALYLCASSLAGGLQETQYFGPGTRLLVL.

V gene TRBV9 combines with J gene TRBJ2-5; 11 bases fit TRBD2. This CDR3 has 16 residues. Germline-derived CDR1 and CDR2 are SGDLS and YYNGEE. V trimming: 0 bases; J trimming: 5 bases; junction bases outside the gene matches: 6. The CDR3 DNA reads TGTGCCAGCAGCGTAGCTACTAGCGGGAGATGGGAGACCCAGTACTTC. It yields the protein CASSVATSGRWETQYF.

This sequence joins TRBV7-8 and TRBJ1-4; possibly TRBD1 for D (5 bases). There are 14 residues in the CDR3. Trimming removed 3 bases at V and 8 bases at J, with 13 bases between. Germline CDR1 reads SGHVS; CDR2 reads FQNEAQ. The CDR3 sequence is CASSLGPRAEKLFF. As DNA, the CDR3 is TGTGCCAGCAGCTTGGGCCCCAGGGCCGAAAAACTGTTTTTT.

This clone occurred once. The CDR3: CASSPPGEIPGETQYF. CDR3 nucleotide sequence: TGTGCCAGCAGCCCTCCGGGGGAGATCCCGGGGGAGACCCAGTACTTC. The V and J genes are TRBV7-9 and TRBJ2-5, with D possibly being TRBD2 (6 bases). Germline CDR1 and CDR2: SEHNR and FQNEAQ (reference sequence). The length of the CDR3 is 16 residues. Between the trimmed V and J ends, which lost 5 bases and 5 bases, there was a span of 21 bases.

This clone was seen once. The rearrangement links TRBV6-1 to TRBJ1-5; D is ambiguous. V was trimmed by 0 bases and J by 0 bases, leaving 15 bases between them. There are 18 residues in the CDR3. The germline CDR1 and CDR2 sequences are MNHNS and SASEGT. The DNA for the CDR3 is TGTGCCAGCAGTGAAGCGCTTACGCCGGGGTATAGCAATCAGCCCCAGCATTTT. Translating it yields CASSEALTPGYSNQPQHF.

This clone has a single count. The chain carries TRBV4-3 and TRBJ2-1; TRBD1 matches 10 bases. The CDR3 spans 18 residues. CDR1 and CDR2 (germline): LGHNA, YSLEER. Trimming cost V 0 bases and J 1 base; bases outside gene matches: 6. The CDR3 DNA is TGCGCCAGCAGCCAAGATTTCTCGGACAGGGGGTCCTACAATGAGCAGTTCTTC. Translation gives CASSQDFSDRGSYNEQFF.

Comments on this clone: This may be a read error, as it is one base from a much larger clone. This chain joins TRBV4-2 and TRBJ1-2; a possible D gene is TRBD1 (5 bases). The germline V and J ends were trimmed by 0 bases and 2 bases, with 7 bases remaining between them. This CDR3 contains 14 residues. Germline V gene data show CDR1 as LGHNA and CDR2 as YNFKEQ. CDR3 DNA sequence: TGTGCCAGCAGCCAAGAGAGGGGAAACTATGGCTACACCTTC. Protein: CASSQERGNYGYTF.

The CDR3 protein is CASSISPSGAEQYF. The DNA for the CDR3 is TGTGCCAGTAGTATATCCCCTAGCGGGGCTGAGCAGTACTTC. The chain links TRBV19 to TRBJ2-7; TRBD2 aligns across 9 bases. Germline V gene sequence: CDR1 LNHDA, CDR2 SQIVND (reference sequence). V shed 2 bases, J shed 7 bases, and the junction held 6 bases outside the gene matches. The CDR3 runs 14 residues.

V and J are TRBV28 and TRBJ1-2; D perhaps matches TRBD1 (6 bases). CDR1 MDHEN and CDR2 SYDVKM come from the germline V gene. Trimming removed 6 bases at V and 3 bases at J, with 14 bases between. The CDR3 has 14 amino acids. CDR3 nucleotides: TGTGCCAGCAGCCCTACGAGGGGGTACTATGGCTACACCTTC. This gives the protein CASSPTRGYYGYTF.